A single sample is the source of the 17 T cell receptor beta chains below, sequenced in a study of shared clonotypes between healthy human individuals (dated by TCRdb to 2018 to 2020). Library method: the immunoSEQ multiplex PCR assay. In its TCRdb copy, this immuneACCESS table keeps in-frame sequences only and misses some clones. Where compared with another copy, unresolved V genes explain less than half of these, and the others have no known cause. For this sample the table gives more than 550,000 clones, of which around 77% were detected only once. The ten largest clonotypes hold less than 2% of the sample. The sequenced material came from memory CD4+ T cells sorted from blood. According to the study, the label for this sample's cell subset or site signals: CD45RA-negative fraction. Receptors originate from a woman in her twenties or thirties in good health.

The gene calls are TRBV29-1 and TRBJ2-5; D may be TRBD1 or TRBD2 (5 bases each). Matching the DNA end better, TRBJ2-7 makes the J call doubtful. Per the germline V gene, CDR1 is SQVTM and CDR2 is ANQGSEA. The CDR3 is made up of 13 amino acids. CDR3 loop: CSVGDGVSYEQYF. The CDR3 region has the DNA TGCAGCGTTGGGGACGGAGTCTCCTACGAGCAGTACTTC.

The chain has TRBV11-2 and TRBJ1-2; D may be TRBD1 (5 bases). CDR1 SGHAT and CDR2 FQNNGV come from the germline V gene. The CDR3 consists of 16 residues. V shed 1 base and J shed 2 bases, with 14 bases lying between them. CDR3 DNA: TGTGCCAGCAGCTTAGGAGCGGCGGGGGGGAACTATGGCTACACCTTC. Its protein product is CASSLGAAGGNYGYTF.

This sequence joins TRBV20-1 and TRBJ1-2, with a tentative D call TRBD1 (5 bases). Germline-derived CDR1 and CDR2 are DFQATT and SNEGSKA (reference sequence). This CDR3 spans 11 amino acids. V shed 3 bases and J shed 8 bases, with 10 bases lying between them. As DNA, the CDR3 is TGCAGTGCTAGCAGGGACGTGGGCTACACCTTC. This sequence encodes CSASRDVGYTF.

V gene TRBV4-2 combines with J gene TRBJ1-5; D may be TRBD1 (5 bases). The CDR3 contains 16 residues. Germline V gene lookup returns CDR1 LGHNA and CDR2 YNFKEQ. V was trimmed by 0 bases and J by 3 bases, leaving 12 bases between them. CDR3 loop: CASSQDGQGDNQPQHF. CDR3 DNA sequence: TGTGCCAGCAGCCAAGATGGACAAGGGGACAATCAGCCCCAGCATTTT.

This clone has just a few counts. The chain carries TRBV7-9 and TRBJ2-7, with 8 bases matching TRBD1. The germline CDR1 and CDR2 sequences are SEHNR and FQNEAQ (reference sequence). The CDR3 sequence is 15 residues long. Trimming took 2 bases from V and 6 from J; bases not matched to a gene: 9. In DNA form, the CDR3 reads TGTGCCAGCAGCTTATTCGCAGGGGGCATGGGCGAGCAGTACTTC. This encodes CASSLFAGGMGEQYF.

The V call is TRBV6-5, the J call TRBJ2-2, with D possibly being TRBD1 (6 bases). The V end was cut by 7 bases, the J end by 6 bases, with 15 bases between. The CDR3 sequence is 14 residues long. The germline V gene has CDR1 MNHEY and CDR2 SVGAGI. In nucleotides, the CDR3 is TGTGCCAGCACCATCGGACAGTCACCCGGGGAGCTGTTTTTT. Amino acids: CASTIGQSPGELFF.

In this sample, this clone turned up many times. This chain uses TRBV10-2 with TRBJ1-2, with 8 bases fitting TRBD1. V was pared by 7 bases and J by 3 bases, with 4 bases of the junction left unmatched. The CDR3 covers 13 residues. Germline V gene lookup returns CDR1 WSHSY and CDR2 SAAADI. The CDR3 coding sequence is TGCGCCAGCACCCCGACAGGGGACTATGGCTACACCTTC. It specifies CASTPTGDYGYTF.

J is TRBJ2-7 and V is TRBV18, with 10 bases matching TRBD2. CDR1 and CDR2 from the germline V gene are KGHSH and LQKENI. CDR3 size: 13 residues. The J segment lost 6 bases and the V segment lost 3 bases, leaving 2 bases of the junction unmatched. The CDR3, as DNA: TGTGCCAGCTCACCTAGCGGGAGGACCGAGCAGTACTTC. It yields the protein CASSPSGRTEQYF.

As concerns this clone: A read error is possible here, since a much larger clone lies one base away. The chain links TRBV11-2 to TRBJ2-5, with 7 bases aligning to TRBD2. The J call is doubtful: the DNA matches TRBJ2-7 better. The CDR3 is 14 residues long. Germline V gene data show CDR1 as SGHAT and CDR2 as FQNNGV. The CDR3 region is CASSGQRDSYEQYF. The DNA for the CDR3 is TGTGCCAGCAGCGGCCAGCGGGACTCCTACGAGCAGTACTTC.

The chain employs TRBV5-1 and TRBJ2-3; 8 bases align to TRBD2. Germline V lookup: CDR1 SGHRS, CDR2 YFSETQ. The CDR3 covers 15 residues. The V gene end was trimmed by 5 bases and the J gene end by 0 bases; junction bases not matched to a gene: 5. For the CDR3, the DNA is TGCGCCAGCAGGACTAGCGAGCTGAGCACAGATACGCAGTATTTT. It specifies CASRTSELSTDTQYF.

Turning to this clone: Just one base apart from a much larger clone, this may be a read error. Other nucleotide sequences from this sample produce the same CDR3. This chain links TRBV10-3 with TRBJ1-1; 9 bases match TRBD1. In germline, CDR1 is ENHRY, CDR2 SYGVKD. This CDR3 is built from 13 residues. With 2 bases clipped from V and 5 bases from J, the junction kept 0 bases outside the gene matches. The CDR3 bases are TGTGCCATCAGTGAGGGACAGGGGACTGAAGCTTTCTTT. Its protein product is CAISEGQGTEAFF.

V usage is TRBV7-9 and J usage is TRBJ2-2; no firm D call. The CDR3 is 13 residues long. From germline, CDR1 is SEHNR and CDR2 FQNEAQ (reference sequence). The V end was cut by 2 bases, the J end by 6 bases, with 7 bases between. CDR3 residues: CASSLSSAGELFF. The CDR3 DNA reads as TGTGCCAGCAGCTTAAGCTCTGCCGGGGAGCTGTTTTTT.

The J gene is TRBJ2-7, the V gene TRBV13; maybe TRBD1 (6 bases). The CDR3 spans 14 residues. The V and J ends lost 1 base and 4 bases respectively, with 11 bases between them. Germline V gene lookup returns CDR1 PRHDT and CDR2 FYEKMQ (reference sequence). CDR3 DNA sequence: TGTGCCAGCAGCTTAGCTGTGGGGGCTTACGAGCAGTACTTC. Protein: CASSLAVGAYEQYF.

The count of this clone is one. J is TRBJ2-5 and V is TRBV28, with D tentatively TRBD2 (6 bases). The V end was cut by 7 bases, the J end by 5 bases, with 11 bases between. CDR1 is MDHEN and CDR2 is SYDVKM in the germline V gene. This CDR3 is built from 12 residues. The CDR3 nucleotides read TGTGCCAGCACGGAGGGGCGGGAGACCCAGTACTTC. This codes for CASTEGRETQYF.

This chain uses TRBV7-8 with TRBJ2-2; possibly TRBD1 for D (5 bases). Trimming pared 3 bases from V and 5 bases from J, leaving 13 bases between. Germline values: CDR1 SGHVS, CDR2 FQNEAQ. CDR3 length equals 15 residues. The CDR3 protein is CASSFAPGLTGELFF. CDR3 in DNA: TGTGCCAGCAGCTTTGCGCCAGGGTTGACCGGGGAGCTGTTTTTT. The full variable domain, in which reference TRBV7-8 and TRBJ2-2 provide the parts outside the CDR3, is GAGVSQSPRYKVAKRGQDVALRCDPISGHVSLFWYQQALGQGPEFLTYFQNEAQLDKSGLPSDRFFAERPEGSVSTLKIQRTQQEDSAVYLCASSFAPGLTGELFFGEGSRLTVL.

The chain uses TRBV9 and TRBJ1-4; D is possibly TRBD1 (5 bases). The CDR3 spans 15 residues. The ends were cut back, 3 bases at V and 6 bases at J, with 15 bases in the middle. Germline assignment: CDR1 SGDLS and CDR2 YYNGEE. CDR3 protein: CASSAHQGEDEKLFF. For the CDR3, the DNA is TGTGCCAGCAGCGCCCACCAGGGCGAGGATGAAAAACTGTTTTTT.

The chain employs TRBV18 and TRBJ1-4; D is undetermined. CDR1 is KGHSH, CDR2 LQKENI, per germline. The CDR3 contains 12 residues. The V end lost 3 bases, the J end lost 8 bases, and 7 bases lay between the germline ends. In DNA, the CDR3 is TGTGCCAGCTCACCGGGGTCCGAAAAACTGTTTTTT. Its protein product is CASSPGSEKLFF. The entire variable domain, with the rest obtained from reference TRBV18 and TRBJ1-4, is as follows: NAGVMQNPRHLVRRRGQEARLRCSPMKGHSHVYWYRQLPEEGLKFMVYLQKENIIDESGMPKERFSAEFPKEGPSILRIQQVVRGDSAAYFCASSPGSEKLFFGSGTQLSVL.